This T cell receptor beta chain was retrieved from a study of cytomegalovirus exposure and HLA in healthy donors. PCR employed 60 Vbeta and 13 Jbeta primers. The method was immunoSEQ multiplex PCR; TCRdb's version includes in-frame clones alone and lacks a portion of them. The data show about 110,000 clones, with 60% to 80% seen just once and roughly 0.76% held by the top ten. This CDR3 is built from 15 residues. Germline V lookup: CDR1 MNHEY, CDR2 SMNVEV (reference sequence). V dropped 6 bases and J dropped 6; count of bases not matched to a gene: 5. The chain recombines TRBV27 with TRBJ2-1; the match to TRBD2 covers 13 bases. The sequence was collected from a boy aged 5-17 years in good health and CMV-seronegative. The sequenced sample consisted of PBMCs. The CDR3 loop is CASSLGTSGVNEQFF. CDR3 coding DNA: TGTGCCAGCAGCCTTGGGACTAGCGGGGTCAATGAGCAGTTCTTC.